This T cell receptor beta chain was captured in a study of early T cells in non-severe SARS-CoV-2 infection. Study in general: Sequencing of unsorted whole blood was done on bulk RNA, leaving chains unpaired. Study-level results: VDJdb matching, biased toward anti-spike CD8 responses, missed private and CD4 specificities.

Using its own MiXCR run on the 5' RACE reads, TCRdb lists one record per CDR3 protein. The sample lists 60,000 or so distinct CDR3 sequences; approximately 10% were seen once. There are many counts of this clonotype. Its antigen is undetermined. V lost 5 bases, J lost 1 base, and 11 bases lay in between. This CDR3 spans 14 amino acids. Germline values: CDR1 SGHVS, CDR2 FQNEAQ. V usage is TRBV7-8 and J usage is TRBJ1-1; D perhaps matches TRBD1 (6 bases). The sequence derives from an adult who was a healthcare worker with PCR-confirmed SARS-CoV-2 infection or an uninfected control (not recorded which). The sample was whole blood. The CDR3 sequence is CASSPQQGNTEAFF. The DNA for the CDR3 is TGTGCCAGCAGCCCCCAACAGGGGAACACTGAAGCTTTCTTT.